These 21 T cell receptor beta chains were sequenced from one sample in a study of OX40 agonist ivuxolimab in advanced cancers. The protocol was immunoSEQ multiplex PCR, while the TCRdb copy is restricted to in-frame clones and leaves out a portion. Of about 41,000 clones in the sample, about 80% are singletons; the top ten hold 4% to 5%. The sequencing used CD4+ or CD8+ T cells sorted from blood, collected in a trial of the OX40 agonist ivuxolimab. Receptor source: an adult with an advanced solid tumor such as melanoma, head and neck, liver or kidney cancer.

J is TRBJ2-1 and V is TRBV5-4; TRBD1 aligns across 9 bases. Germline V lookup: CDR1 SGHNT, CDR2 YYREEE (reference sequence). Losses at the gene ends were 0 bases for V and 6 bases for J; bases not matched to a gene: 7. The CDR3 loop spans 16 amino acids. CDR3 protein: CASSLGAGQGVNEQFF. CDR3 DNA sequence: TGTGCCAGCAGCTTGGGAGCGGGACAGGGAGTCAATGAGCAGTTCTTC. The variable domain in full, with the rest retrieved from reference TRBV5-4 and TRBJ2-1, is ETGVTQSPTHLIKTRGQQVTLRCSSQSGHNTVSWYQQALGQGPQFIFQYYREEENGRGNFPPRFSGLQFPNYSSELNVNALELDDSALYLCASSLGAGQGVNEQFFGPGTRLTVL.

CDR3: CASSYSSPGTPLHF. The CDR3 DNA follows: TGTGCCAGCAGTTACTCATCCCCGGGTACACCCCTCCACTTT. The rearrangement uses TRBV6-6 and TRBJ1-6; D is uncertain. The CDR3 spans 14 residues. Between the trimmed V and J ends, which lost 0 bases and 11 bases, there was a span of 11 bases. Germline V CDR1 and CDR2: MNHNY, SVGAGI (reference sequence).

The chain carries TRBV7-2 and TRBJ2-7; 12 nucleotides match TRBD1. Germline values: CDR1 SGHTA, CDR2 FQGNSA. The CDR3 is 16 residues long. J was trimmed by 3 bases and V by 6 bases; bases with no gene match: 9. The CDR3 here is CASSPGTGGSLYEQYF. The CDR3 nucleotides read TGTGCCAGCAGTCCTGGGACAGGGGGCTCCCTCTACGAGCAGTACTTC.

This clone was seen more than once but under ten times. CDR3 region: CASSSRDYPSNEQFF. In DNA form, the CDR3 reads TGCGCCAGCAGCTCCCGGGACTACCCCAGTAATGAGCAGTTCTTC. This chain joins TRBV5-1 and TRBJ2-1, with TRBD2 matching 7 bases. CDR1 SGHRS and CDR2 YFSETQ come from the germline V gene. V shed 3 bases and J 7 bases; nucleotides not matched to a gene: 10. The CDR3 contains 15 residues.

V usage is TRBV9 and J usage is TRBJ1-2, with a tentative D call TRBD1 (5 bases). This CDR3 comprises 12 residues. CDR1 SGDLS and CDR2 YYNGEE come from the germline V gene. The germline V and J ends were trimmed by 3 bases and 5 bases, with 8 bases remaining between them. DNA of the CDR3: TGTGCCAGCAGCGATGCAGGGTATGGCTACACCTTC. It codes for CASSDAGYGYTF.

The chain recombines TRBV5-6 with TRBJ2-4; possibly TRBD1 for D (5 bases). The CDR3 is 17 residues long. The V end was cut by 3 bases, the J end by 0 bases, with 16 bases between. The V gene's germline CDR1 is SGHDT and CDR2 YYEEEE. The CDR3 protein is CASSSTPTALAKNIQYF. CDR3 DNA sequence: TGTGCCAGCAGCTCTACCCCGACAGCCTTAGCCAAAAACATTCAGTACTTC.

The chain is built from TRBV28 and TRBJ2-5; TRBD2 is a possible D gene (5 bases). The CDR3 is made up of 15 amino acids. Germline V gene data show CDR1 as MDHEN and CDR2 as SYDVKM. Trimming took 5 bases from V and 5 from J, leaving 18 bases between them. The CDR3 loop is CASSVGGPRGETQYF. CDR3 coding DNA: TGTGCCAGCAGTGTGGGCGGGCCGAGAGGGGAGACCCAGTACTTC.

The chain couples TRBV7-9 to TRBJ1-4; D remains unclear. The V end was cut by 1 base, the J end by 8 bases, with 8 bases between. The CDR3 length is 13 residues. CDR1 is SEHNR, CDR2 FQNEAQ, per germline (reference sequence). CDR3 sequence reads: CASSLVTEEKLFF. DNA of the CDR3: TGTGCCAGCAGCTTAGTAACCGAAGAAAAACTGTTTTTT.

This chain connects TRBV25-1 to TRBJ2-6; D not certain. V was shortened by 8 bases and J by 0 bases, with 11 bases between the two germline ends. CDR1 and CDR2 from the germline V gene are MGHDK and SYGVNS. The CDR3 covers 15 residues. The CDR3 nucleotides read TGTGCCAGCCTCTCCCCTCACTCTGGGGCCAACGTCCTGACTTTC. It translates to CASLSPHSGANVLTF.

The V and J genes are TRBV5-1 and TRBJ2-5; D unresolved. The J call is in doubt because the DNA end fits TRBJ2-7 better. The germline V gene has CDR1 SGHRS and CDR2 YFSETQ. This CDR3 is built from 14 residues. The CDR3 region is CASSLAGRSYEQYF. CDR3 nucleotides: TGCGCCAGCAGCTTGGCTGGACGGTCCTACGAGCAGTACTTC.

The rearrangement joins TRBV5-3 to TRBJ2-1; 9 nucleotides agree with TRBD2. TRBV5-3 is treated as an ORF (open reading frame) with a function not yet certain. V shed 0 bases and J 9 bases; nucleotides not matched to a gene: 7. CDR3 length: 15 residues. The CDR3 DNA reads TGTGCCAGAAGCTTGGTGCTAGCGGGAAGGGGTGAGCAGTTCTTC. Residues: CARSLVLAGRGEQFF.

This clone was seen a handful of times. The V call is TRBV2, the J call TRBJ1-2, with a weak D call TRBD1 (6 bases). CDR3 length equals 15 residues. Trimming stripped 5 bases from V and 6 bases from J, with 19 bases between. Germline V gene lookup returns CDR1 SNHLY and CDR2 FYNNEI. The CDR3 DNA reads as TGTGCCAGCAGTTTAGGGGGGCAGGGGAATCATGGCTACACCTTC. Translation: CASSLGGQGNHGYTF.

This chain links TRBV7-9 with TRBJ2-1; TRBD2 might be the D (6 bases). The CDR3 sequence is 15 residues long. CDR1 is SEHNR, CDR2 FQNEAQ, per germline (reference sequence). The V and J ends lost 2 bases and 4 bases respectively, with 12 bases between them. CDR3 sequence: CASSLKLAQYNEQFF. The CDR3 nucleotides are TGTGCCAGCAGCTTAAAACTAGCACAATACAATGAGCAGTTCTTC.

This chain links TRBV28 with TRBJ1-4, with D perhaps TRBD1 (5 bases). The germline V and J ends were trimmed by 8 bases and 16 bases, with 20 bases remaining between them. The CDR3 length is 12 residues. Per germline, CDR1 MDHEN and CDR2 SYDVKM. The CDR3 reads CASSPDSPIRFF. DNA for the CDR3: TGTGCCAGCTCACCAGACAGCCCAATAAGGTTTTTT.

This sequence joins TRBV30 and TRBJ1-2; tentatively, D is TRBD1 (5 bases). CDR1 and CDR2 from the germline V gene are GTSNPN and SVGIG (reference sequence). The germline V and J ends were trimmed by 5 bases and 5 bases, with 21 bases remaining between them. This CDR3 spans 15 amino acids. The CDR3 DNA follows: TGTGCCTGGGGGGGTCAGAGTCCGTCCCTTTATGGCTACACCTTC. Translating gives CAWGGQSPSLYGYTF.

The chain employs TRBV5-4 and TRBJ1-6, with no clear D. The CDR3 is 16 residues long. Germline V gives CDR1 SGHNT, CDR2 YYREEE (reference sequence). Trimming took off 4 bases at V and 7 bases at J, with 18 bases between the two ends. Written as DNA, the CDR3 is TGTGCCAGCAGCACTGATTCGTCAGCTGGGAATTCACCCCTCCACTTT. Translation gives CASSTDSSAGNSPLHF.

The table lists this clone with a count of one. The chain recombines TRBV4-2 with TRBJ2-1; D might be TRBD2 (5 bases). Germline assignment: CDR1 LGHNA and CDR2 YNFKEQ. There are 18 residues in the CDR3. Trimming removed 1 base at V and 1 base at J, with 17 bases between. The CDR3 reads CASSQGVGRAESYNEQFF. The CDR3 DNA reads TGTGCCAGCAGCCAAGGCGTTGGGCGAGCGGAGTCCTACAATGAGCAGTTCTTC.

The gene calls are TRBV7-3 and TRBJ2-5; TRBD2 aligns across 9 bases. The CDR3 is made up of 15 amino acids. Germline trimming cut 3 bases from V and 2 bases from J; bases unmatched to any gene: 4. Germline V CDR1 and CDR2: SGHTA, FQGTGA. The CDR3 bases are TGTGCCAGCAGCTTGACTAGCGGAACTCAAGAGACCCAGTACTTC. Its translation is CASSLTSGTQETQYF.

The rearrangement links TRBV19 to TRBJ2-3, with TRBD2 identical over 7 bases. Per germline, CDR1 LNHDA and CDR2 SQIVND (reference sequence). The CDR3 extends over 12 amino acids. The junction had 0 bases not matched to a gene; V was cut back by 1 base and J by 8 bases. The CDR3 DNA reads as TGTGCCAGTAGTATAGGGACTAGTACGCAGTATTTT. It encodes CASSIGTSTQYF.

This clone showed up just a few times. The chain uses TRBV27 and TRBJ2-7; D perhaps matches TRBD1 (5 bases). The germline V and J ends were trimmed by 5 bases and 2 bases, with 10 bases remaining between them. CDR1 is MNHEY and CDR2 is SMNVEV in the germline V gene (reference sequence). The CDR3 is 13 residues long. CDR3 loop: CASSIRVPYEQYF. DNA for the CDR3: TGTGCCAGCAGTATCAGGGTTCCCTACGAGCAGTACTTC.

The chain employs TRBV7-2 and TRBJ2-1; D may be TRBD1 (6 bases). Per the germline V gene, CDR1 is SGHTA and CDR2 is FQGNSA. V was pared by 5 bases and J by 7 bases, with 15 bases between. The CDR3 loop spans 14 amino acids. CDR3 nucleotide sequence: TGTGCCAGCAGCCTGGGACAACCCGGGAATGAGCAGTTCTTC. Amino acids: CASSLGQPGNEQFF.